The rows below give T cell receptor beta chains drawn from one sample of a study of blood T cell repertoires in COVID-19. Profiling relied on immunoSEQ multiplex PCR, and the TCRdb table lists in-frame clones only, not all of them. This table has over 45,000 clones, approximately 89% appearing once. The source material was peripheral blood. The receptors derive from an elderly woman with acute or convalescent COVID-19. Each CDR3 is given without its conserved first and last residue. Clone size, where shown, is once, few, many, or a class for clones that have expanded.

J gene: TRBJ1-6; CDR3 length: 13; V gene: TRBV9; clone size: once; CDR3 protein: ASSEVLDSGTPLH
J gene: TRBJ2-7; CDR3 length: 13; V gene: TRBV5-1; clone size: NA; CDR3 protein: ASSFVNRGAYEQY
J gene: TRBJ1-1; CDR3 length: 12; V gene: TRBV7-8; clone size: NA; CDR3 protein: ASSLAPQGTEAF
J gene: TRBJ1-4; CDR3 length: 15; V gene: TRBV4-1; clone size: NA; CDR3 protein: ASSQARSGITNEKLF
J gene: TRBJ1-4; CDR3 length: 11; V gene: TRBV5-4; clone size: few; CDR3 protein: ASSNRVNEKLF
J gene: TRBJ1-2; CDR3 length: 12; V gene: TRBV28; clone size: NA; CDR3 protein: ASSPDPTGGGYT
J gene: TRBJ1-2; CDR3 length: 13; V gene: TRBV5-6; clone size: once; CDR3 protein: ASSLDLSGIGGYT
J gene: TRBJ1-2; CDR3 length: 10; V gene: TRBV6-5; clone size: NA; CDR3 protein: ASSSGLAGYT
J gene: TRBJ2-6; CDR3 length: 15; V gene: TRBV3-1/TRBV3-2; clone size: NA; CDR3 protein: ASSLPDSTPGANVLT
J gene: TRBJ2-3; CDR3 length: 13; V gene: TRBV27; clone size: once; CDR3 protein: ASTRMGLSTDTQY
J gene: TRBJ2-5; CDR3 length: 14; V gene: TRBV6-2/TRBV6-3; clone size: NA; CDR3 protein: ASSYSLAGLQETQY
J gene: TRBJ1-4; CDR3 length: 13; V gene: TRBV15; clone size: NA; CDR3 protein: ATSKLGSSYEKLF
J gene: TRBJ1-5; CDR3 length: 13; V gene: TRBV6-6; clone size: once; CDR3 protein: ASSLQGFGNQPQH
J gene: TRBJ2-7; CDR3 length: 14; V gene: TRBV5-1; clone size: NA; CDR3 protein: ASKMGGTGISYEQY
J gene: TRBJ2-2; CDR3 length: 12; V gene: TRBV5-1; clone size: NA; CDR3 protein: ASSVGVNTGELF